This T cell receptor (beta chain) appears in the sequencing data of a study of cytomegalovirus exposure and HLA in healthy donors. 60 Vbeta and 13 Jbeta primers were used in PCR. Sequenced by immunoSEQ multiplex PCR; TCRdb stores in-frame clones only, minus some. The data contain about 110,000 clones, approximately 80% of them singletons. In germline, CDR1 is GTSNPN, CDR2 SVGIG (reference sequence). V gave up 0 bases and J gave up 4 bases; unmatched junction bases: 5. The CDR3 contains 14 residues. V gene TRBV30 combines with J gene TRBJ2-7, with TRBD2 matching 8 bases. This receptor was identified in a female donor in good health and CMV-seropositive. Specimen: PBMCs. The DNA for the CDR3 is TGTGCCTGGAGTGTGATCAGCGGGAGTTACGAGCAGTACTTC. This sequence encodes CAWSVISGSYEQYF.